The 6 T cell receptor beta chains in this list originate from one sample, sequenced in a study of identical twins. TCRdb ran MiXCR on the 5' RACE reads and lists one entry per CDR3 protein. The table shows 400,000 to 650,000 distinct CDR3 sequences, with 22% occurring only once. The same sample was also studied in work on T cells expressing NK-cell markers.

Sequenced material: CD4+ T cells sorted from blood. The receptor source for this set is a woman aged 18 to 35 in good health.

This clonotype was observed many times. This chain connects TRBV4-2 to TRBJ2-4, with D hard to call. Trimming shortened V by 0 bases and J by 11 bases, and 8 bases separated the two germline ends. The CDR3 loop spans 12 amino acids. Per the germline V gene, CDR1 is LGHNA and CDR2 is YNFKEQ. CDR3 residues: CASSQEDSFQYF. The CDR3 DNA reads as TGTGCCAGCAGCCAAGAGGATAGCTTTCAGTACTTC.

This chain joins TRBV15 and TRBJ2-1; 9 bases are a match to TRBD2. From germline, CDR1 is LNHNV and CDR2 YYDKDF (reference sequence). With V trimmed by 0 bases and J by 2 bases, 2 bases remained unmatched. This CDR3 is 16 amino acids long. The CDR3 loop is CATSRERLAAYNEQFF. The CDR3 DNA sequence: TGTGCCACCAGCAGAGAACGACTAGCGGCCTACAATGAGCAGTTCTTC.

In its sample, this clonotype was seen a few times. The CDR3 protein is CASSLVGRPQYSREQYF. CDR3 sequence (DNA): TGTGCCAGCAGCTTGGTAGGGAGACCCCAATATTCGCGAGAGCAGTACTTC. The V gene is TRBV11-2, the J gene TRBJ2-7, with D perhaps TRBD2 (5 bases). V lost 3 bases and J 7 bases, leaving 25 bases between the germline ends. Looked up from germline, CDR1 is SGHAT and CDR2 is FQNNGV. This CDR3 contains 17 residues.

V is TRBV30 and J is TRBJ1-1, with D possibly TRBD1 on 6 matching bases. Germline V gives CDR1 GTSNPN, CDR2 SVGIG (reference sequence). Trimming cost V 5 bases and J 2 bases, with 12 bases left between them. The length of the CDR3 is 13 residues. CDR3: CAWWGQFNTEAFF. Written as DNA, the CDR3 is TGTGCCTGGTGGGGACAATTTAACACTGAAGCTTTCTTT.

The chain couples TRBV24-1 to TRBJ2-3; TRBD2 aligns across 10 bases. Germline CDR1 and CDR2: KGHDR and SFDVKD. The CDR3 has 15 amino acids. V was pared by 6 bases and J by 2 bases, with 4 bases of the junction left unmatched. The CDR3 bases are TGTGCCACCAGTCCTAGCGGGGGATACACAGATACGCAGTATTTT. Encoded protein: CATSPSGGYTDTQYF.

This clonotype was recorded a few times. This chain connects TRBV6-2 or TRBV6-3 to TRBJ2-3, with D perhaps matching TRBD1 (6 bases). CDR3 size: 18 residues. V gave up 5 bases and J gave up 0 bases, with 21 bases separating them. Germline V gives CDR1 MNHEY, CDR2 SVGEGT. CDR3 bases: TGTGCCAGCAGTCTACATCAAAGGGACACTACTAGCACAGATACGCAGTATTTT. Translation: CASSLHQRDTTSTDTQYF.